This T cell receptor beta chain was profiled in a study of cytomegalovirus exposure and HLA in healthy donors. A word on this clone: Other DNA sequences in this sample translate to the same CDR3.

Profiling relied on immunoSEQ multiplex PCR, and the TCRdb table lists in-frame clones only, not all of them. The data contain about 240,000 clones, approximately 83% of them singletons. The CDR3 loop spans 14 amino acids. Germline trimming cut 4 bases from V and 2 bases from J; bases unmatched to any gene: 5. Germline CDR1 reads LNHDA; CDR2 reads SQIVND (reference sequence). This receptor was obtained from a woman aged 25-40 years in good health and CMV-seropositive. Sequencing was done on a sample of PBMCs. This chain connects TRBV19 to TRBJ2-7; 7 bases map to TRBD1. CDR3 bases: TGTGCCAGTAGTAGCCGGGACAGAGCCTACGAGCAGTACTTC. Protein: CASSSRDRAYEQYF.